A single sample gave rise to the 22 T cell receptor beta chains below, sequenced in a study of T cell responses to AZD1222 COVID-19 vaccine. The table came from immunoSEQ multiplex PCR; TCRdb's copy has only in-frame clones and leaves some out. This table has about 180,000 clones, around 87% appearing once. The material was peripheral blood, obtained on day 0 of AZD1222 vaccination. The receptors derive from an adult in good health.

This rearrangement joins TRBV2 to TRBJ1-3; D gene unclear. V lost 6 bases and J 0 bases, leaving 9 bases between the germline ends. CDR3 length: 14 amino acids. Looked up from germline, CDR1 is SNHLY and CDR2 is FYNNEI. The CDR3 spells CASSPQSSGNTIYF. The DNA for the CDR3 is TGTGCCAGCAGCCCACAGAGCTCTGGAAACACCATATATTTT.

The gene calls are TRBV28 and TRBJ1-6; D is undetermined. Trimming cost V 5 bases and J 0 bases, with 11 bases left between them. Germline values: CDR1 MDHEN, CDR2 SYDVKM. This CDR3 contains 16 residues. CDR3 residues: CASSRRGLSYNSPLHF. The CDR3 nucleotides read TGTGCCAGCAGTCGACGAGGGCTCTCCTATAATTCACCCCTCCACTTT.

V gene TRBV19 combines with J gene TRBJ2-1; D is perhaps TRBD1 (8 bases). V shed 9 bases and J shed 9 bases, with 18 bases lying between them. The CDR3 is made up of 13 amino acids. Germline CDR1 reads LNHDA; CDR2 reads SQIVND (reference sequence). CDR3 sequence reads: CASTDRGGSEQFF. The CDR3 coding sequence is TGTGCCAGCACAGACAGGGGCGGGAGTGAGCAGTTCTTC.

The rearrangement uses TRBV15 and TRBJ2-7, with 8 bases lining up with TRBD1. The CDR3 consists of 15 residues. V shed 2 bases, J shed 5 bases, and the junction held 8 bases outside the gene matches. CDR1 is LNHNV and CDR2 is YYDKDF in the germline V gene (reference sequence). The CDR3 sequence: CATSRPNRGWDEQYF. The CDR3 DNA reads TGTGCCACCAGCAGACCCAACAGGGGGTGGGACGAGCAGTACTTC.

The gene calls are TRBV7-9 and TRBJ2-3, with unresolved D. This CDR3 spans 15 amino acids. With 2 bases removed from V and 2 bases from J, the gap between germline ends came to 11 bases. CDR1 is SEHNR and CDR2 is FQNEAQ in the germline V gene (reference sequence). In nucleotides, the CDR3 is TGTGCCAGCAGCTTAACTGCTACCCCCACAGATACGCAGTATTTT. Translation: CASSLTATPTDTQYF.

The rearrangement uses TRBV3-1 (or the pseudogene TRBV3-2) and TRBJ1-1; no clear D. Germline CDR1 reads LGHDT; CDR2 reads YNNKEL (reference sequence). This CDR3 comprises 13 residues. V shed 2 bases and J shed 1 base, with 5 bases lying between them. This CDR3 reads CASSQTPNTEAFF. CDR3 coding DNA: TGTGCCAGCAGCCAAACACCGAACACTGAAGCTTTCTTT.

The chain couples TRBV21-1 to TRBJ2-2. TRBV21-1 is listed as a pseudogene. The CDR3 runs to 12 residues. CDR3 nucleotide sequence: TGTGCCAGCAGCAAAGGAGGACCGACGGGGCATTTT. The encoded protein is CASSKGGPTGHF.

The J gene is TRBJ2-7, the V gene TRBV19, with 9 bases that match TRBD1. After removal of 4 bases from V and 2 bases from J, the junction contained 3 bases not matched to a gene. The CDR3 is made up of 14 amino acids. Germline V gene data show CDR1 as LNHDA and CDR2 as SQIVND (reference sequence). This chain's CDR3 is CASSRQGGTYEQYF. CDR3 coding DNA: TGTGCCAGTAGTAGACAGGGGGGAACCTACGAGCAGTACTTC.

This clone was counted once. This chain links TRBV14 with TRBJ1-6; TRBD1 might be the D (5 bases). The CDR3 is made up of 13 amino acids. The V end lost 9 bases, the J end lost 6 bases, and 12 bases lay between the germline ends. The germline CDR1 and CDR2 sequences are SGHDN and FVKESK. The CDR3 DNA reads TGTGCCAGGGGGAGAGGGGTTAATTCACCCCTCCACTTT. Translating it yields CARGRGVNSPLHF.

CDR3 sequence reads: CASTGQAYQPQHF. The CDR3 DNA reads as TGTGCCAGCACGGGACAGGCCTATCAGCCCCAGCATTTT. The chain recombines TRBV6-5 with TRBJ1-5; 8 bases align to TRBD1. The V gene end was trimmed by 7 bases and the J gene end by 5 bases; junction bases not matched to a gene: 4. The CDR3 consists of 13 residues. The germline gives CDR1 MNHEY, CDR2 SVGAGI.

The V call is TRBV2, the J call TRBJ1-6; TRBD1 might be the D (5 bases). This CDR3 contains 13 residues. Trimming took off 4 bases at V and 6 bases at J, with 7 bases between the two ends. In germline, CDR1 is SNHLY, CDR2 FYNNEI. As DNA, the CDR3 is TGTGCCAGCAGTGGACAGCCTAATTCACCCCTCCACTTT. Protein product: CASSGQPNSPLHF.

The J gene is TRBJ1-4, the V gene TRBV18; D perhaps matches TRBD1 (6 bases). This CDR3 is built from 15 residues. Trimming took 3 bases from V and 4 from J, leaving 12 bases between them. Per germline, CDR1 KGHSH and CDR2 LQKENI. The CDR3 protein is CASSPLTGYNEKLFF. DNA for the CDR3: TGTGCCAGCTCACCCCTGACAGGTTATAATGAAAAACTGTTTTTT.

The chain has TRBV27 and TRBJ1-2, with 7 bases lining up with TRBD1. CDR1 MNHEY and CDR2 SMNVEV come from the germline V gene (reference sequence). V gave up 5 bases and J gave up 3 bases; unmatched junction bases: 12. This CDR3 comprises 16 residues. The CDR3 nucleotides are TGTGCCAGCAGTCCTAGTACGGGGACAGATCACTATGGCTACACCTTC. Its protein is CASSPSTGTDHYGYTF.

As DNA, the CDR3 is TGTGCCAGCTCACCCCAGGGGGAACGCGAGCAGTACTTC. Amino acid sequence: CASSPQGEREQYF. The chain is built from TRBV18 and TRBJ2-7; 7 bases map to TRBD1. CDR1 and CDR2 from the germline V gene are KGHSH and LQKENI. The CDR3 length is 13 residues. The V gene end was trimmed by 3 bases and the J gene end by 6 bases; junction bases not matched to a gene: 5.

In its sample, this clone was seen once. The rearrangement joins TRBV5-1 to TRBJ2-3; 12 positions match TRBD1. CDR3 size: 16 residues. The V gene end was trimmed by 4 bases and the J gene end by 1 base; junction bases not matched to a gene: 4. Germline CDR1 and CDR2: SGHRS and YFSETQ. CDR3: CASSRGQGARTDTQYF. The CDR3, as DNA: TGCGCCAGCAGCCGGGGACAGGGGGCCCGCACAGATACGCAGTATTTT.

This clone was counted once. This rearrangement joins TRBV24-1 to TRBJ2-3, with no clear D. V dropped 3 bases and J dropped 6 bases, with 9 bases sitting between them. The CDR3 is 13 amino acids. Germline CDR1 is KGHDR and CDR2 is SFDVKD. The CDR3 DNA follows: TGTGCCACCAGTGATGCCAACGTGGATACGCAGTATTTT. This codes for CATSDANVDTQYF.

The V and J genes are TRBV5-4 and TRBJ1-2, with TRBD1 matching over 7 bases. This CDR3 is 14 amino acids long. V gave up 2 bases and J gave up 4 bases; unmatched junction bases: 5. Germline CDR1 reads SGHNT; CDR2 reads YYREEE (reference sequence). The CDR3 region has the DNA TGTGCCAGCAGCTTCCCTGACAGGGTCTATGGCTACACCTTC. This encodes CASSFPDRVYGYTF.

This sequence joins TRBV5-5 and TRBJ2-6; D is ambiguous. Trimming left V 0 bases short and J 0 bases short, with 10 bases between. CDR1 is SGHKS, CDR2 YYEKEE, per germline (reference sequence). The CDR3 sequence is 17 residues long. CDR3 protein: CASSLAAAPSGANVLTF. Here the CDR3 DNA reads TGTGCCAGCAGCTTGGCGGCAGCTCCCTCTGGGGCCAACGTCCTGACTTTC.

The chain couples TRBV6-5 to TRBJ2-3; D tentatively reads TRBD1 or TRBD2 (5 bases each). The ends were cut back, 5 bases at V and 0 bases at J, with 9 bases in the middle. CDR1 and CDR2 (germline): MNHEY, SVGAGI. This CDR3 has 14 amino acids. CDR3 region: CASSPGPSTDTQYF. The CDR3 DNA reads as TGTGCCAGCAGTCCGGGACCAAGCACAGATACGCAGTATTTT.

The genes are TRBV10-3 and TRBJ2-7, with a possible D match to TRBD1 (7 bases). This CDR3 region has 15 residues. V lost 6 bases to trimming and J lost 0 bases, with 15 bases between them. Germline CDR1 reads ENHRY; CDR2 reads SYGVKD. CDR3 protein: CAIRRIQGGSYEQYF. The DNA for the CDR3 is TGTGCCATCAGGAGGATCCAGGGGGGCTCCTACGAGCAGTACTTC.

This rearrangement joins TRBV9 to TRBJ2-7, with D possibly called TRBD1 or TRBD2 (7 bases each). The CDR3 extends over 15 amino acids. Looked up from germline, CDR1 is SGDLS and CDR2 is YYNGEE. The V and J ends lost 4 bases and 3 bases respectively, with 17 bases between them. The CDR3 sequence is CASSPGGQSLYEQYF. The CDR3 DNA is TGTGCCAGCAGCCCGGGGGGACAGAGCCTCTACGAGCAGTACTTC.

The rearrangement joins TRBV5-1 to TRBJ2-5, with D possibly TRBD2 on 6 matching bases. The V end lost 1 base, the J end lost 5 bases, and 18 bases lay between the germline ends. This CDR3 is built from 16 residues. Germline CDR1 reads SGHRS; CDR2 reads YFSETQ. The CDR3, as DNA: TGCGCCAGCAGCTTGTCGGCTAGCGTTGGGAGGGAGACCCAGTACTTC. Translation: CASSLSASVGRETQYF.